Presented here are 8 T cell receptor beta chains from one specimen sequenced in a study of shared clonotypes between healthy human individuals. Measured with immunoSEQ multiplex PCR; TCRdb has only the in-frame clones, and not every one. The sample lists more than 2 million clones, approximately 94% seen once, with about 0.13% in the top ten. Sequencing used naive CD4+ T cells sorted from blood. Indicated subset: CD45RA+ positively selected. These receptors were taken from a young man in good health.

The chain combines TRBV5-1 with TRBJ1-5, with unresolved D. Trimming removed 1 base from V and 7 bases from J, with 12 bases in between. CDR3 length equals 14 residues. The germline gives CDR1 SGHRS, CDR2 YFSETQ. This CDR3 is CASSLYIREQPQHF. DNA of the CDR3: TGCGCCAGCAGCTTGTACATTCGGGAGCAGCCCCAGCATTTT.

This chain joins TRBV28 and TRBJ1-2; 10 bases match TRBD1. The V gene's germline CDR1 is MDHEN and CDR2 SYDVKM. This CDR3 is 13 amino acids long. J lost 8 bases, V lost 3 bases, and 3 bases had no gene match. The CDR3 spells CASSLTGGWGYTF. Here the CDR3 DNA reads TGTGCCAGCAGTTTGACAGGGGGCTGGGGCTACACCTTC.

DNA for the CDR3: TGTGCCAGCAGCCCGGGGCTGCTGGGTTCACCCCTCCACTTT. It encodes CASSPGLLGSPLHF. The V gene is TRBV7-2, the J gene TRBJ1-6, with D possibly being TRBD1 (5 bases). Trimming shortened V by 5 bases and J by 9 bases, and 14 bases separated the two germline ends. CDR1 is SGHTA, CDR2 FQGNSA, per germline. The CDR3 covers 14 residues.

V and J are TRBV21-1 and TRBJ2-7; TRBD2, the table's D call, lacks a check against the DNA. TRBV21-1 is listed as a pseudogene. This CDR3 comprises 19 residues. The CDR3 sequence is CASSKVKLPWRELSYEQYF. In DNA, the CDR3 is TGTGCCAGCAGCAAAGTGAAGTTGCCTTGGCGGGAGCTCTCCTACGAGCAGTACTTC.

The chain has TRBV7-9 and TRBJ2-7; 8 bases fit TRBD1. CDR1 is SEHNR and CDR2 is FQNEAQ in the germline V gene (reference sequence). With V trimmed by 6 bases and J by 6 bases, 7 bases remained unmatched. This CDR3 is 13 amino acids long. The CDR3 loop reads CASRKTGVGEQYF. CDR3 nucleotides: TGTGCCAGCAGGAAGACAGGGGTAGGCGAGCAGTACTTC. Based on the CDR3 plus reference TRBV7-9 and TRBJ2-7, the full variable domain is DTGVSQNPRHKITKRGQNVTFRCDPISEHNRLYWYRQTLGQGPEFLTYFQNEAQLEKSRLLSDRFSAERPKGSFSTLEIQRTEQGDSAMYLCASRKTGVGEQYFGPGTRLTVT.

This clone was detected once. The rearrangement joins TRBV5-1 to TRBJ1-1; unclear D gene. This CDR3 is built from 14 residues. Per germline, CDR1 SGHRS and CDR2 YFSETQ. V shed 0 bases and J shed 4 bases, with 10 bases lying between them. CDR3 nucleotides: TGCGCCAGCAGCTTGGCAGTAGGTAGCACTGAAGCTTTCTTT. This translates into CASSLAVGSTEAFF. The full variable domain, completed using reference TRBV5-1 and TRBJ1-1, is KAGVTQTPRYLIKTRGQQVTLSCSPISGHRSVSWYQQTPGQGLQFLFEYFSETQRNKGNFPGRFSGRQFSNSRSEMNVSTLELGDSALYLCASSLAVGSTEAFFGQGTRLTVV.

The CDR3 spells CASSSGQLYEQYF. For the CDR3, the DNA is TGTGCCAGCAGCTCGGGACAGCTATACGAGCAGTACTTC. The chain uses TRBV5-4 and TRBJ2-7, with 7 bases identical to TRBD1. Losses at the gene ends were 3 bases for V and 4 bases for J; bases not matched to a gene: 4. This CDR3 spans 13 amino acids. Germline V lookup: CDR1 SGHNT, CDR2 YYREEE (reference sequence).

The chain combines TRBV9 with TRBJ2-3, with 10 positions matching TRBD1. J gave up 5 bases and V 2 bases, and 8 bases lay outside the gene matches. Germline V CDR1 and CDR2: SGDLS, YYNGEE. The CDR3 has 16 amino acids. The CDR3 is CASSVLGTGAVDTQYF. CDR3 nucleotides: TGTGCCAGCAGCGTTCTCGGGACAGGGGCTGTAGATACGCAGTATTTT.